This TCR beta chain was captured by sequencing in a study of CD8 T cells in Susac syndrome. RNA in amounts of about 0.5 to 1 ug was reverse transcribed with random hexamers. By means of immunoSEQ multiplex PCR, TCR beta CDR3 spanning 54 Vbeta and 13 Jbeta underwent amplification. TCRdb itself ran the immunoSEQ multiplex PCR reads through MiXCR, one entry per CDR3 protein. The data show 200,000 to 250,000 distinct CDR3 sequences, 80% to 95% seen once. V was shortened by 3 bases and J by 4 bases, with 10 bases between the two germline ends. The CDR3 contains 13 residues. CDR1 and CDR2 (germline): PRHDT, FYEKMQ (reference sequence).

This TCR was sampled from a human donor with multiple sclerosis. The J gene is TRBJ2-7, the V gene TRBV13, with unresolved D. The sample was CD8+ T cells from PBMCs. CDR3 amino acids: CASSFHRSYEQYF. CDR3 coding DNA: TGTGCCAGCAGCTTTCACAGATCTTACGAGCAGTACTTC.